This TCR beta chain was obtained from a study of T cells after yellow fever vaccination. Across the whole study: Fractions of limited cellularity were prepared by means of SMART-Seq v4 Ultra Low Input.

Study outcomes and limitations: Most clones from primary vaccination resurfaced after the booster (around 95% CD4, more than 75% CD8).

This clonotype has more than one count but fewer than ten. Antigen: not known. MiXCR, applied by TCRdb to the 5' RACE reads, yields one record per CDR3 protein. Of about 630,000 distinct CDR3 sequences in the sample, over 9% were seen once. V lost 1 base and J 5 bases, leaving 10 bases between the germline ends. The germline gives CDR1 SGHRS, CDR2 YFSETQ. The CDR3 consists of 15 residues. This sequence joins TRBV5-1 and TRBJ1-6, with a tentative D call TRBD1 (5 bases). The source of this sequence is a man aged 25-45 years who received the YFV17D yellow fever vaccine. This material consisted of PBMCs, taken on the day of the yellow fever booster vaccination. The CDR3 region has the DNA TGCGCCAGCAGCTTGTTAGGGGTCAATAATTCACCCCTCCACTTT. This sequence encodes CASSLLGVNNSPLHF. The variable domain in full, completed from reference TRBV5-1 and TRBJ1-6, reads KAGVTQTPRYLIKTRGQQVTLSCSPISGHRSVSWYQQTPGQGLQFLFEYFSETQRNKGNFPGRFSGRQFSNSRSEMNVSTLELGDSALYLCASSLLGVNNSPLHFGNGTRLTVT.